This record looks at one TCR beta chain sequence and its context. Its matching antigen is unknown. The data belong to a study of T cell repertoires in cytomegalovirus infection. Each CDR3 protein is one row after TCRdb ran MiXCR on the reads. The sample lists approximately 990,000 distinct CDR3 sequences; around 32% were seen once. V was pared by 2 bases and J by 0 bases, with 4 bases of the junction left unmatched. This CDR3 comprises 16 residues. Germline V lookup: CDR1 SGHDT, CDR2 YYEEEE. This sample comprised cultured CD8+ T cells from PBMCs, obtained from culture after CMV antigen stimulation. This chain joins TRBV5-6 and TRBJ1-3, with 8 bases identical to TRBD1. This TCR was recovered from a human donor in good health (CMV status not recorded). Some clones in this sample may be carry-over from other donors' samples. CDR3 nucleotides: TGTGCCAGCAGCTTCCAGGGGGCCTACTCTGGAAACACCATATATTTT. Protein: CASSFQGAYSGNTIYF.